Listed here are 5 T cell receptor beta chains from one sample, sequenced in a study of T cell repertoires in cytomegalovirus infection. TCRdb analysed the reads with MiXCR anew, one entry per CDR3 protein. The sample has about 700,000 distinct CDR3 sequences, roughly a third seen once. For these receptors, no antigen is known. The sequenced sample was cultured PBMCs, obtained from culture after CMV antigen stimulation. The origin of the receptors is a human donor in good health (CMV status not recorded). Some clones in this sample may be carry-over from other donors' samples.

The chain joins TRBV7-2 to TRBJ2-1; D is possibly TRBD1 (5 bases). The CDR3 contains 16 residues. Germline V gene data show CDR1 as SGHTA and CDR2 as FQGNSA. V lost 6 bases to trimming and J lost 6 bases, with 21 bases between them. Written as DNA, the CDR3 is TGTGCCAGCAGATCCTCCAGGGCTAGTTATACCAATGAGCAGTTCTTC. Amino acid sequence: CASRSSRASYTNEQFF.

This chain links TRBV7-2 with TRBJ2-7, with a tentative D call TRBD1 (6 bases). This CDR3 region has 15 residues. Trimming left V 7 bases short and J 2 bases short, with 18 bases between. Looked up from germline, CDR1 is SGHTA and CDR2 is FQGNSA. The DNA for the CDR3 is TGTGCCAGCACTCGGACAGCTACCGAAACCTACGAGCAGTACTTC. Its translation is CASTRTATETYEQYF.

This clonotype occurred a few times. V and J are TRBV5-4 and TRBJ2-1; D gene ambiguous. CDR3 length equals 13 residues. CDR1 is SGHNT and CDR2 is YYREEE in the germline V gene (reference sequence). V was pared by 4 bases and J by 10 bases, with 15 bases between. CDR3 bases: TGTGCCAGCAGCACAGACCCCGGCAAGGAGCAGTTCTTC. This sequence encodes CASSTDPGKEQFF.

This clonotype was found a few times. This chain links TRBV24-1 with TRBJ2-5; D is uncertain. This CDR3 region has 15 residues. Germline lookup yields CDR1 KGHDR and CDR2 SFDVKD. Trimming pared 3 bases from V and 1 base from J, leaving 11 bases between. The CDR3 region is CATSDHTEIQETQYF. The CDR3 DNA reads as TGTGCCACCAGTGATCACACAGAAATCCAAGAGACCCAGTACTTC.

Ten or more counts support this clonotype. The chain carries TRBV7-2 and TRBJ2-7; 12 bases line up with TRBD2. This CDR3 is 16 amino acids long. After removal of 4 bases from V and 1 base from J, the junction contained 5 bases not matched to a gene. CDR1 is SGHTA, CDR2 FQGNSA, per germline. The CDR3 sequence is CASSSMTSGGSYEQYF. The CDR3 DNA follows: TGTGCCAGCAGCTCTATGACTAGCGGGGGATCCTACGAGCAGTACTTC.